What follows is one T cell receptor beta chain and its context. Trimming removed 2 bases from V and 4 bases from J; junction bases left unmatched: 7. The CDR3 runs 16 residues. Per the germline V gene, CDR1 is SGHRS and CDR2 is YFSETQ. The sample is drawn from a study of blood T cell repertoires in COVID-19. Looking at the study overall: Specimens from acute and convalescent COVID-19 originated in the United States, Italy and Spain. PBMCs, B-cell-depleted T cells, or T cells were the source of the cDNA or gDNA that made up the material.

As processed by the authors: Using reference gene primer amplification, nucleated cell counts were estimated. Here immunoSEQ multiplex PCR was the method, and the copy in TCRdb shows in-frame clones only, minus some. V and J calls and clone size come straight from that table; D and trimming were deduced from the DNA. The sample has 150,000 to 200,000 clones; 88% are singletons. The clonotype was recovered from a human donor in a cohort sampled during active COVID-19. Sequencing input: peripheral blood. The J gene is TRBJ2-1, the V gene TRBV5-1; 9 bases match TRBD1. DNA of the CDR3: TGCGCCAGCAGCTTTGGGACAGGGAACTTGTACAATGAGCAGTTCTTC. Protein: CASSFGTGNLYNEQFF.